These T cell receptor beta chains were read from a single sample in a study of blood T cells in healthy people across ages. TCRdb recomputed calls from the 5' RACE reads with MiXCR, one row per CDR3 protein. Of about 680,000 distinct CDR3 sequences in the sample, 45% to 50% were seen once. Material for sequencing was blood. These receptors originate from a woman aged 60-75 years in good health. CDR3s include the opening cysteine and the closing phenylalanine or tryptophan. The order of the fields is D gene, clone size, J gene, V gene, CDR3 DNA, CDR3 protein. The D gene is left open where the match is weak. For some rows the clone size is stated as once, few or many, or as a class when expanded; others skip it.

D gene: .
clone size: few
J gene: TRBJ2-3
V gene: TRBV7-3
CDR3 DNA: TGTGCCAGCAGCCCTACCCCCGGGATCAGCACAGATACGCAGTATTTT
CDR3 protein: CASSPTPGISTDTQYF

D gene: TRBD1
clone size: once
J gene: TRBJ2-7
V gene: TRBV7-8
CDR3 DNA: TGTGCCAGCAGCTCAGGGGACAGTCCCTACGAGCAGTACTTC
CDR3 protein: CASSSGDSPYEQYF

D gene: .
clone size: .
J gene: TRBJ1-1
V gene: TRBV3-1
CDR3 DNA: TGTGCCAGCAGTCGAGTCCGGGACACTGAAGCTTTCTTT
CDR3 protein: CASSRVRDTEAFF

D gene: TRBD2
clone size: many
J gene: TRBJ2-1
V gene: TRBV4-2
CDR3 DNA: TGTGCCAGCAGCCAATTAACCGGGACTAGTGGCGGTGAGCAGTTCTTC
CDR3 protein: CASSQLTGTSGGEQFF

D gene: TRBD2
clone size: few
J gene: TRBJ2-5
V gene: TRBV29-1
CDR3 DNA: TGCAGCGTTGTGACTAGCGAAGAGACCCAGTACTTC
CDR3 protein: CSVVTSEETQYF

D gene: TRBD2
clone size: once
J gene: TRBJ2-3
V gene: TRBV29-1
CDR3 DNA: TGCAGCGTTGGTCCTAGCGGGGTGACAGATACGCAGTATTTT
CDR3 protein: CSVGPSGVTDTQYF

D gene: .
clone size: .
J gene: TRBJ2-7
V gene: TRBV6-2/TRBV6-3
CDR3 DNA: TGTGCCAGCAGTGACCCGGGGGTACGCGAGCAGTACTTC
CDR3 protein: CASSDPGVREQYF

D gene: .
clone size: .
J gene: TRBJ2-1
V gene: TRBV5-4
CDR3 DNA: TGTGCCAGCAGCCCGTGGGGACCCTCCAATGAGCAGTTCTTC
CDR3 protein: CASSPWGPSNEQFF

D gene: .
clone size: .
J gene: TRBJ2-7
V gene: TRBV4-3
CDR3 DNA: TGCGCCAGCAGCCAAACCTTCGGAACGGGAGATTACGAGCAGTACTTC
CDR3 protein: CASSQTFGTGDYEQYF

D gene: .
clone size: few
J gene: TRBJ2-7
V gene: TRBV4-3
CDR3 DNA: TGCGCCAGCAGCCACCTCGACTGGGCCGAGCAGTACTTC
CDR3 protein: CASSHLDWAEQYF

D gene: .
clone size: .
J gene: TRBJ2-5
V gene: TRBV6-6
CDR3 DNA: TGTGCCAGCAGTCCAGGGGGGCACTCACAAGAGACCCAGTACTTC
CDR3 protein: CASSPGGHSQETQYF

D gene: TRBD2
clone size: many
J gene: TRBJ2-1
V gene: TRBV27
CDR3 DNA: TGTGCCAGCAGTACATCCGGGACTAGCGTATTAAATGAGCAGTTCTTC
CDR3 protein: CASSTSGTSVLNEQFF

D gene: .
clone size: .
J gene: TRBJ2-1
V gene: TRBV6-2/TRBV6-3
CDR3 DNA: TGTGCCAGCAGTCCCAAGGGTTACAATGAGCAGTTCTTC
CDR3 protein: CASSPKGYNEQFF

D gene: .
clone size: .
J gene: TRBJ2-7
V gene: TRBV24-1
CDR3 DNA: TGTGCCACCAGTGATTATAATGAGCAGTACTTC
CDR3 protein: CATSDYNEQYF

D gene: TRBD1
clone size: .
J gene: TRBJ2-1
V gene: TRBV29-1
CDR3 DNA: TGCAGCGTTGAGGGACAGGGGGCAAACAATGAGCAGTTCTTC
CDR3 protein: CSVEGQGANNEQFF

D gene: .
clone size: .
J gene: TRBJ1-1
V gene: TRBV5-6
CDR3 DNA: TGTGCCAGCAGCTTAGAGGGTGCCATGAACGCTGAAGCTTTCTTT
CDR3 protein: CASSLEGAMNAEAFF

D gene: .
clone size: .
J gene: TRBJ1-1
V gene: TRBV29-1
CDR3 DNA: TGCAGCGTTGTCCTATCTGGCACTGAAGCTTTCTTT
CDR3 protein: CSVVLSGTEAFF

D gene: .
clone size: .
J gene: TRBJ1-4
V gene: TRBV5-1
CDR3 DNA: TGCGCCAGCAGGTCGGGGGCCAATGAAAAACTGTTTTTT
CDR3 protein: CASRSGANEKLFF

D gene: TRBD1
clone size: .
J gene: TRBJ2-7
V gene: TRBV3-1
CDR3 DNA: TGTGCCAGCAGGGGATTGACAGGGGAAGGAGACTACAATGAGCAGTACTTC
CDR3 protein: CASRGLTGEGDYNEQYF

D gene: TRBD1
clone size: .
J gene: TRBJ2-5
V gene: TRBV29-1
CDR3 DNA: TGCAGCGTTGAAGACAGGGGGCGCGGGGAGCAGTACTTC
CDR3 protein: CSVEDRGRGEQYF

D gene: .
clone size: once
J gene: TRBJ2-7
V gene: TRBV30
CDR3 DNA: TGTGCCTGGAGTTGGGGTCAAGAGCAGTACTTC
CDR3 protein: CAWSWGQEQYF

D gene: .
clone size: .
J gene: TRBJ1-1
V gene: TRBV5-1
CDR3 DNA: TGCGCCGGCAGCTTGGAAGGAGGCGATGAAGCTTTCTTT
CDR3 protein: CAGSLEGGDEAFF

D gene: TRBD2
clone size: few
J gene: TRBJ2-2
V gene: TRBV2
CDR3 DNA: TGTGCCAGCAGACCGGGACTAGCGTTTACCGGGGAGCTGTTTTTT
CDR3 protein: CASRPGLAFTGELFF

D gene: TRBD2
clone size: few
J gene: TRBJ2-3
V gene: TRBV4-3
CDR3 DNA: TGCGCCAGCAGCCAAGGGGGACTAGCGGGAAAAGATACGCAGTATTTT
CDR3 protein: CASSQGGLAGKDTQYF

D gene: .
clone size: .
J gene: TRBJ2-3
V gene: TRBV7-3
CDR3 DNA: TGTGCCAGCAGCTTAACGGAAATAGTAGGGACAGATACGCAGTATTTT
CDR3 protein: CASSLTEIVGTDTQYF

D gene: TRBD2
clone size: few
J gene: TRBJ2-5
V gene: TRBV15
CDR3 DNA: TGTGCCACCAGCAGAGAAACTAGCGGTTACCAAGAGACCCAGTACTTC
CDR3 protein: CATSRETSGYQETQYF

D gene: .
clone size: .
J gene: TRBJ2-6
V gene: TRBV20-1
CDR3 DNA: TGCAGTGCACCCCGGGGTCCCTCTGGGGCCAACGTCCTGACTTTC
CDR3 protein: CSAPRGPSGANVLTF

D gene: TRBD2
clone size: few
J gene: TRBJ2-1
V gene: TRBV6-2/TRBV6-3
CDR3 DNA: TGTGCCAGCAGTGAGACTAGCGGAAGCTACAATGAGCAGTTCTTC
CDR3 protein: CASSETSGSYNEQFF

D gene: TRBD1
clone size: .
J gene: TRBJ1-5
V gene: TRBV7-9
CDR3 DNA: TGTGCCAGCAGCTCTGCGGGTCAGGGGACAGAACGTCAGCCCCAGCATTTT
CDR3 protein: CASSSAGQGTERQPQHF

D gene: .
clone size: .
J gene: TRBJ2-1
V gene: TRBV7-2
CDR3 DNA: TGTGCCAGCAGCCCCGGACAGTTTTCGGATGAGCAGTTCTTC
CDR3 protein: CASSPGQFSDEQFF

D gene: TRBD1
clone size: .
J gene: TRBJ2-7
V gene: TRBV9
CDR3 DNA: TGTGCCAGCAGCCCAAGACAGGGCCCCTACGAGCAGTACTTC
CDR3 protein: CASSPRQGPYEQYF

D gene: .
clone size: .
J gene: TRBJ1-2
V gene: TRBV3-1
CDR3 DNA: TGTGCCAGCAGCCAGGCTAGTCAGAAATTTCTCTATGGCTACACCTTC
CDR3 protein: CASSQASQKFLYGYTF

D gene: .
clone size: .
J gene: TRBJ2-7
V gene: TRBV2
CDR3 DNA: TGTGCCAGCACTGGCAGCTCCGACGAGCAGTACTTC
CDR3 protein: CASTGSSDEQYF

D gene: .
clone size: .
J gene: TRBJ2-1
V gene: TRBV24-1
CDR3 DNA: TGTGCCACCAGTGAGGTAAATACTGAGCAGTTCTTC
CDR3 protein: CATSEVNTEQFF

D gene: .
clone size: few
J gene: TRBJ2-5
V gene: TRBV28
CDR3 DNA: TGTGCCAGCAGTTCGGGACAGACTTCGCGGGAAGCCCAGTACTTC
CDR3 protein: CASSSGQTSREAQYF

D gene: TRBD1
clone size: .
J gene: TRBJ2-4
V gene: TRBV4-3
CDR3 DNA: TGCGCCAGCAGCCCCCGGACAGGGGTCGGAAACATTCAGTACTTC
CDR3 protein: CASSPRTGVGNIQYF

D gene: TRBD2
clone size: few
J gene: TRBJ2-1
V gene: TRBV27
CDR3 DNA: TGTGCCAGCAGTTTTCGGGCTAGCGGGAGGGCTAACAATGAGCAGTTCTTC
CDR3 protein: CASSFRASGRANNEQFF

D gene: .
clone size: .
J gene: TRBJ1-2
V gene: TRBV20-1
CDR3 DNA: TGCAGTGCCTCATTCGGGGGAAACCTTGGCTACACCTTC
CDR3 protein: CSASFGGNLGYTF

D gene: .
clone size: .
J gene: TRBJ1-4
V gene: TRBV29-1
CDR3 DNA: TGCAGCGTTGAAAGGATTGGAAGGTATCAGGCTGGAGAAAAACTGTTTTTT
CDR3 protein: CSVERIGRYQAGEKLFF

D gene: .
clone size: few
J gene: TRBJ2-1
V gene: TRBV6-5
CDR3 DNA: TGTGCCAGCAGTAACAGGGCGATAAGGTACAATGAGCAGTTCTTC
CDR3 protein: CASSNRAIRYNEQFF

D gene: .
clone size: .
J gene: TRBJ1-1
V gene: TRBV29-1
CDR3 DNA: TGCAGCGTTGAGGGGACCAGGGGCGAGAGCACTGAAGCTTTCTTT
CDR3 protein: CSVEGTRGESTEAFF